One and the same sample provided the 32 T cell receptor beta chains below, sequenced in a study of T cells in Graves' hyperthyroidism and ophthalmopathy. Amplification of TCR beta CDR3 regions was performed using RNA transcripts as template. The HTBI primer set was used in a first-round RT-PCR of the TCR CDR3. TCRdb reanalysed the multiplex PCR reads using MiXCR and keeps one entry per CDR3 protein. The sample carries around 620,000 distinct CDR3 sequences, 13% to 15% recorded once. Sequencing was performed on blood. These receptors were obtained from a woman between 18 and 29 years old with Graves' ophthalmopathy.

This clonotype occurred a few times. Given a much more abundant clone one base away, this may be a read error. DNA of the CDR3: TGTGCCAGCAGCCCGAACTTACTAGCGGAATTGGCCTACGAGCAGTACTTC. It is translated as CASSPNLLAELAYEQYF. The chain has TRBV7-9 and TRBJ2-7, with 8 positions matching TRBD2. Germline V gene sequence: CDR1 SEHNR, CDR2 FQNEAQ (reference sequence). The CDR3 has 17 residues. V trimming: 5 bases; J trimming: 2 bases; junction bases outside the gene matches: 14. The full variable domain, with the rest looked up from reference TRBV7-9 and TRBJ2-7, is DTGVSQNPRHKITKRGQNVTFRCDPISEHNRLYWYRQTLGQGPEFLTYFQNEAQLEKSRLLSDRFSAERPKGSFSTLEIQRTEQGDSAMYLCASSPNLLAELAYEQYFGPGTRLTVT.

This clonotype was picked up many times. In DNA form, the CDR3 reads TGTGCCAGCAGCCAAGAGATCCGGGAGAGCTCCTACAATGAGCAGTTCTTC. This translates into CASSQEIRESSYNEQFF. The chain is built from TRBV14 and TRBJ2-1, with D possibly matching TRBD2 (6 bases). From germline, CDR1 is SGHDN and CDR2 FVKESK. Between the trimmed V and J ends, which lost 0 bases and 0 bases, there was a span of 12 bases. The CDR3 totals 17 residues. The complete variable domain, with remaining parts taken from reference TRBV14 and TRBJ2-1, reads EAGVTQFPSHSVIEKGQTVTLRCDPISGHDNLYWYRRVMGKEIKFLLHFVKESKQDESGMPNNRFLAERTGGTYSTLKVQPAELEDSGVYFCASSQEIRESSYNEQFFGPGTRLTVL.

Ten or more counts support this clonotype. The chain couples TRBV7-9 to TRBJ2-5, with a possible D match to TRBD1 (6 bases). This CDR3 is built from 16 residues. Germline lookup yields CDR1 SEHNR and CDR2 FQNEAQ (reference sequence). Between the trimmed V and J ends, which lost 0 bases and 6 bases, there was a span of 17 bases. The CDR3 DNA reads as TGTGCCAGCAGCTTAGCCTGGGGTACAGGGACAAAGACCCAGTACTTC. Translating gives CASSLAWGTGTKTQYF.

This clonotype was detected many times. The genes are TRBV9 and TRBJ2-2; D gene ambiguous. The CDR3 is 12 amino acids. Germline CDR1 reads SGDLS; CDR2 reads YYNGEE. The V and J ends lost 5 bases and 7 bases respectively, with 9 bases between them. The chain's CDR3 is CASSYVGGELFF. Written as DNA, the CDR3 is TGTGCCAGCAGTTACGTCGGCGGGGAGCTGTTTTTT. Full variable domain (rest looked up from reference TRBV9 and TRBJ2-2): DSGVTQTPKHLITATGQRVTLRCSPRSGDLSVYWYQQSLDQGLQFLIQYYNGEERAKGNILERFSAQQFPDLHSELNLSSLELGDSALYFCASSYVGGELFFGEGSRLTVL.

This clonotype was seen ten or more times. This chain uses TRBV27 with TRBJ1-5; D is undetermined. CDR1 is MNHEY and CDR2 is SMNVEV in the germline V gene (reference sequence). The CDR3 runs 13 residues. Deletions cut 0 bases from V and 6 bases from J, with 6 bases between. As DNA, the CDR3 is TGTGCCAGCAGTTTATCAGGGTCTCAGCCCCAGCATTTT. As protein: CASSLSGSQPQHF.

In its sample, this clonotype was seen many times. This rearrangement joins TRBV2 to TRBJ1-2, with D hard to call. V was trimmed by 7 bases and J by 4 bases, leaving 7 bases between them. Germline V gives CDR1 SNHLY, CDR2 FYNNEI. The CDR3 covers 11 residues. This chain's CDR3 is CASTYSYGYTF. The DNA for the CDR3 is TGTGCCAGCACTTACAGCTATGGCTACACCTTC.

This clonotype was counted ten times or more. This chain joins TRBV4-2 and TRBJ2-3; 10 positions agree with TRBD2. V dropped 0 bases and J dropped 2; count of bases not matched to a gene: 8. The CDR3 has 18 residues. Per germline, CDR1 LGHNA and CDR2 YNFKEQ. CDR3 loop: CASSQDQASGSVTDTQYF. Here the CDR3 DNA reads TGTGCCAGCAGCCAAGATCAAGCTAGCGGGAGTGTCACAGATACGCAGTATTTT.

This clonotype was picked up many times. The DNA for the CDR3 is TGTGCCAGCAGTCAAGGACAGGAGCAGTACTTC. Translation: CASSQGQEQYF. The rearrangement uses TRBV12-3 or TRBV12-4 and TRBJ2-7, with D possibly matching TRBD1 (6 bases). CDR3 length equals 11 residues. Trimming removed 5 bases at V and 7 bases at J, with 9 bases between.

The CDR3 nucleotides are TGTGCCAGCAGTCCTGGACACTCCTTGGACACTGAAGCTTTCTTT. Amino acids: CASSPGHSLDTEAFF. The chain recombines TRBV3-1 with TRBJ1-1, with D possibly matching TRBD1 (5 bases). Germline V gene lookup returns CDR1 LGHDT and CDR2 YNNKEL (reference sequence). The CDR3 has 15 amino acids. The V and J ends lost 6 bases and 3 bases respectively, with 17 bases between them.

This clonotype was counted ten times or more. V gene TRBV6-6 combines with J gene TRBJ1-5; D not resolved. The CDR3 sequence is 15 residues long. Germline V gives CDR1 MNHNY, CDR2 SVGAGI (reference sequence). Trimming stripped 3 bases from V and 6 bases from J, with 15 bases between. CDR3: CASSYPRGVSQPQHF. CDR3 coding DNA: TGTGCCAGCAGTTATCCGCGGGGTGTCAGTCAGCCCCAGCATTTT.

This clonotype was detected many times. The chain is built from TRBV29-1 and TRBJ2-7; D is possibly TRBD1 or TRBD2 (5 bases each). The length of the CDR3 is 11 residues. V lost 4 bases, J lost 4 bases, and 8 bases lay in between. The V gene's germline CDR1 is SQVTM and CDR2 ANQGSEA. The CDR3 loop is CSVVEGYEQYF. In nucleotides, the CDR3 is TGCAGCGTTGTTGAGGGGTACGAGCAGTACTTC.

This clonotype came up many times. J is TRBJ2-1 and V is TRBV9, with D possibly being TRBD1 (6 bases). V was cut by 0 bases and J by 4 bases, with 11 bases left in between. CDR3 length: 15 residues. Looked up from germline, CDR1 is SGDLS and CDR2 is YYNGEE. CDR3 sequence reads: CASSVGGRSYNEQFF. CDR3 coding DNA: TGTGCCAGCAGCGTAGGGGGGCGGAGTTACAATGAGCAGTTCTTC.

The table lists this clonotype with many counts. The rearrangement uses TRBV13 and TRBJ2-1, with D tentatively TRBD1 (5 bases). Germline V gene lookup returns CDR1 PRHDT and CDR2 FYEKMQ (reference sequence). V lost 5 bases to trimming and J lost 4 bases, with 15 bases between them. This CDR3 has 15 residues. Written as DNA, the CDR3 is TGTGCCAGCAGCACTGACAGTTTACGTTACAATGAGCAGTTCTTC. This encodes CASSTDSLRYNEQFF.

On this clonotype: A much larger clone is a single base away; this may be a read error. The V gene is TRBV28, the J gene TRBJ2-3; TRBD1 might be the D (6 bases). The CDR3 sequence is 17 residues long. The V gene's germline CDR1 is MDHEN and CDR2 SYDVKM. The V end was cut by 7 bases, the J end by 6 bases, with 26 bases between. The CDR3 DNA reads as TGTGCCAGCATCCCGTGGGGGCTAGGGCATTCTGTCGATACGCAGTATTTT. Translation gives CASIPWGLGHSVDTQYF.

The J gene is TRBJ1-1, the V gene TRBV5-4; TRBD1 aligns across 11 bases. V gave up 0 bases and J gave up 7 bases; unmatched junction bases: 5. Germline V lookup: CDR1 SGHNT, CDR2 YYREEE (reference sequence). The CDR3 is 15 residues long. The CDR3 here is CASSLGTGGTGEAFF. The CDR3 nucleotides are TGTGCCAGCAGCTTGGGGACAGGGGGCACCGGTGAAGCTTTCTTT. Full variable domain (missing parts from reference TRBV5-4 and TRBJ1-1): ETGVTQSPTHLIKTRGQQVTLRCSSQSGHNTVSWYQQALGQGPQFIFQYYREEENGRGNFPPRFSGLQFPNYSSELNVNALELDDSALYLCASSLGTGGTGEAFFGQGTRLTVV.

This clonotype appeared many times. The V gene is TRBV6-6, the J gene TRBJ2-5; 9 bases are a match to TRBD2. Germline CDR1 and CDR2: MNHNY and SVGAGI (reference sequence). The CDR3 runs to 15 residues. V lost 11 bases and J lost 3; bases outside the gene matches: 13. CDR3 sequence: CAVSYVTSGKETQYF. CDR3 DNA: TGTGCCGTCAGTTACGTGACTAGCGGAAAAGAGACCCAGTACTTC.

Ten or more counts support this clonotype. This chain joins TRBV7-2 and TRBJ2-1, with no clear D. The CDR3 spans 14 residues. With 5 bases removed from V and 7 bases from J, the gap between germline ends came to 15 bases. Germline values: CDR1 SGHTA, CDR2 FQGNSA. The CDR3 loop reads CASSPDWTVNEQFF. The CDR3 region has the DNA TGTGCCAGCAGCCCCGACTGGACGGTTAATGAGCAGTTCTTC.

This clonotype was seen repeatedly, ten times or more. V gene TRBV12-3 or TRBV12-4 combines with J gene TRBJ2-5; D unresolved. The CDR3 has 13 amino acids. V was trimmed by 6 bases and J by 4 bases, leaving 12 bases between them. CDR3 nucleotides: TGTGCCAGCAGATCTGGTGGCACAGAGACCCAGTACTTC. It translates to CASRSGGTETQYF.

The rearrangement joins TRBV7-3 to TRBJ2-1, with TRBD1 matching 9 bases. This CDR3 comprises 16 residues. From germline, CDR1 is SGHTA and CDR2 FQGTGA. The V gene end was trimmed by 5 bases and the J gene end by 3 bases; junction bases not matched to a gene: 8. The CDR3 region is CASSRGDRDYYNEQFF. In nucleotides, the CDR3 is TGTGCCAGCAGCCGAGGGGACAGGGACTACTACAATGAGCAGTTCTTC.

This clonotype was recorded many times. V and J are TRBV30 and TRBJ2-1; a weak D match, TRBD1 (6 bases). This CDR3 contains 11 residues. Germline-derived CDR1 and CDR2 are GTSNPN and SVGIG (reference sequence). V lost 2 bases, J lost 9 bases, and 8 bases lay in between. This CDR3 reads CAWSQGTEQFF. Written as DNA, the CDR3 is TGTGCCTGGAGTCAGGGGACTGAGCAGTTCTTC.

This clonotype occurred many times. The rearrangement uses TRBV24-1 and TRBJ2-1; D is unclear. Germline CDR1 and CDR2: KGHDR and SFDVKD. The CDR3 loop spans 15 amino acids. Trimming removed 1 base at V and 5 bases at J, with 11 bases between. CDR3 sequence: CATSDFRRENNEQFF. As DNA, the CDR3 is TGTGCCACCAGTGATTTCAGGAGAGAGAACAATGAGCAGTTCTTC.

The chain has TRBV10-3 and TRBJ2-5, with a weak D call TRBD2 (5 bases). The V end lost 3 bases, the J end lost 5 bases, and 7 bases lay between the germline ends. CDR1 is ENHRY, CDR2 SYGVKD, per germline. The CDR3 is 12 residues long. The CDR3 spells CAISDPGETQYF. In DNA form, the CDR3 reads TGTGCCATCAGTGACCCGGGGGAGACCCAGTACTTC.

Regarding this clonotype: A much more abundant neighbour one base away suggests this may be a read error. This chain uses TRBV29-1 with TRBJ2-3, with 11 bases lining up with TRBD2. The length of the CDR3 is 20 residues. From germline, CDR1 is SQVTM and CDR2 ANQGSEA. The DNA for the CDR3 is TGCGGCGTTGAGGGGGCCACCTCTCTAGCGGGAGGCCATAGCACAGATACGCAGTATTTT. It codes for CGVEGATSLAGGHSTDTQYF.

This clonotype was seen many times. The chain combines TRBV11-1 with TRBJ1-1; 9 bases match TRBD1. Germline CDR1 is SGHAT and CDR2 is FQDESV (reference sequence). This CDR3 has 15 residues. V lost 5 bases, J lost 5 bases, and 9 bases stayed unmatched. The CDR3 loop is CASSPGTGLGTEAFF. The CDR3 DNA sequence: TGTGCCAGCAGCCCCGGGACAGGGCTAGGAACTGAAGCTTTCTTT.

The CDR3 sequence is CASRIGGTGGNTGELFF. Here the CDR3 DNA reads TGTGCCAGCAGGATAGGGGGAACGGGCGGGAACACCGGGGAGCTGTTTTTT. This sequence joins TRBV6-1 and TRBJ2-2; D is possibly TRBD1 (6 bases). Germline V gives CDR1 MNHNS, CDR2 SASEGT. Trimming cost V 6 bases and J 1 base, with 18 bases left between them. The CDR3 covers 17 residues.

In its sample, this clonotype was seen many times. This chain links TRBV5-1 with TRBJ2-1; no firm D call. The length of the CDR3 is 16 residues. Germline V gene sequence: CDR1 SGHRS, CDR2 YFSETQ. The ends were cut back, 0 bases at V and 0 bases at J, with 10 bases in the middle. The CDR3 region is CASSLDSGNSYNEQFF. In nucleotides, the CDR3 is TGCGCCAGCAGCTTGGATTCGGGTAACTCCTACAATGAGCAGTTCTTC.

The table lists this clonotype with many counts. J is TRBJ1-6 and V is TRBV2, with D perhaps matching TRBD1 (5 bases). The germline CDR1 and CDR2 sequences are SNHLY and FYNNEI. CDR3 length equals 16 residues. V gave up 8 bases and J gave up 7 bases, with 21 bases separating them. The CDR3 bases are TGTGCCAGCGACCAAATGTCGGGGGTCGGGAATTCACCCCTCCACTTT. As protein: CASDQMSGVGNSPLHF.

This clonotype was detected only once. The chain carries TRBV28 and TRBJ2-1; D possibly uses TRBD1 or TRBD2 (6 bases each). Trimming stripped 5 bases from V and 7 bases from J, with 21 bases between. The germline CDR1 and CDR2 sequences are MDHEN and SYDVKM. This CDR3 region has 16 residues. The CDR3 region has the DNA TGTGCCAGCAGTCCGACGGAGGGGGACACGGTTAATGAGCAGTTCTTC. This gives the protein CASSPTEGDTVNEQFF.

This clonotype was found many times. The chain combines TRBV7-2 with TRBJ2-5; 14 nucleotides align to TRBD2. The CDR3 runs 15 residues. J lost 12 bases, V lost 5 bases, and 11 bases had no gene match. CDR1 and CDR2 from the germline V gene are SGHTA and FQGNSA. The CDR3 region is CASSQSGTSGSTKYF. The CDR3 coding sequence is TGTGCCAGCAGCCAGTCCGGGACTAGCGGGAGTACTAAGTACTTC.

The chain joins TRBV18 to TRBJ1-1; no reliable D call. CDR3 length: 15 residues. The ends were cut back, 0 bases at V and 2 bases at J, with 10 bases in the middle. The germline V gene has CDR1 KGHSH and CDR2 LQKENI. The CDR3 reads CASSPPKGYNTEAFF. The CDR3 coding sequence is TGTGCCAGCTCACCACCTAAAGGGTACAACACTGAAGCTTTCTTT.

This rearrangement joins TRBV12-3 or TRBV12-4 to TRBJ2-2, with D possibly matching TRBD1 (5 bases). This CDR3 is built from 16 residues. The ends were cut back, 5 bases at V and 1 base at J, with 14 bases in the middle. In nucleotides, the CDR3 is TGTGCCAGCAGTGGGCAGGGATCGGAGAACACCGGGGAGCTGTTTTTT. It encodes CASSGQGSENTGELFF.

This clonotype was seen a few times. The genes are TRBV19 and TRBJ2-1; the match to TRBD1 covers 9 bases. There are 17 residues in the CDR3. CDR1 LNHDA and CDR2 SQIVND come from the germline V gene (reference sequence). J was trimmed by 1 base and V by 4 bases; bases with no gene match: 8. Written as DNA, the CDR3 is TGTGCCAGTAGTAGATTGGGGACAGGGAGATCCTACAATGAGCAGTTCTTC. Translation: CASSRLGTGRSYNEQFF.